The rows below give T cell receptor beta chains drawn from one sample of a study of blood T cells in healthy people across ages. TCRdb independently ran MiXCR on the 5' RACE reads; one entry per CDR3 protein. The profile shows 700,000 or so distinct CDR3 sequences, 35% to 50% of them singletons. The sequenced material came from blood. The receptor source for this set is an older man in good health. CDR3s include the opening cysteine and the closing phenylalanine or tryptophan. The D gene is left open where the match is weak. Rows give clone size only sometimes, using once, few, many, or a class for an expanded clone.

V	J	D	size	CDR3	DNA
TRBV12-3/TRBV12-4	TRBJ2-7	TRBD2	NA	CASTSGSRSYEQYF	TGTGCCAGCACTAGCGGGAGCCGCTCCTACGAGCAGTACTTC
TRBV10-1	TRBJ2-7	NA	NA	CASSDTRQPPYEQYF	TGCGCCAGCAGTGATACTCGACAGCCCCCCTACGAGCAGTACTTC
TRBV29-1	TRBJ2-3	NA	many	CSVEVSRGFGADTQYF	TGCAGCGTTGAAGTATCGCGAGGTTTTGGTGCAGATACGCAGTATTTT
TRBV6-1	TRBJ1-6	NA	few	CASSRTDNSPLHF	TGTGCCAGCAGTAGGACAGATAATTCACCCCTCCACTTT
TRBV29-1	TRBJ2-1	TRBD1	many	CSVVSDRGHINEQFF	TGCAGCGTGGTCTCGGACAGGGGGCATATTAATGAGCAGTTCTTC
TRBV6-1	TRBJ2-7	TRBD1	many	CASSAGTGSYEQYF	TGTGCCAGCAGTGCCGGGACAGGATCCTACGAGCAGTACTTC
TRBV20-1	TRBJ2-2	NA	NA	CSARDSRDKHKNTGELFF	TGCAGTGCTAGAGATTCGAGGGACAAGCATAAGAACACCGGGGAGCTGTTTTTT
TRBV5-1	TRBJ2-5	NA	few	CASSLAGQDRETQYF	TGCGCCAGCAGCTTGGCCGGACAAGACAGGGAGACCCAGTACTTC
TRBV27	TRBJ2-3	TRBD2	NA	CASSYSGILTDTQYF	TGTGCCAGCAGCTATAGCGGGATCTTAACAGATACGCAGTATTTT
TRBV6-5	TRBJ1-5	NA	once	CASGSGQHNQPQHF	TGTGCCAGCGGCTCCGGACAGCACAATCAGCCCCAGCATTTT
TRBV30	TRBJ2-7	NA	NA	CAWSLSNSPYEQYF	TGTGCCTGGAGTCTGTCCAACAGCCCCTACGAGCAGTACTTC
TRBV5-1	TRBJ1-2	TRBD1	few	CASSSTGDYGYTF	TGCGCCAGCAGCTCGACAGGGGACTATGGCTACACCTTC
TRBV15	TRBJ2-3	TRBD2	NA	CATSAALAGQTDTQYF	TGTGCCACCAGCGCAGCCCTAGCGGGGCAAACAGATACGCAGTATTTT
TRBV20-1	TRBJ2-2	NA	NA	CSAGGPNTGELFF	TGCAGTGCGGGGGGGCCGAACACCGGGGAGCTGTTTTTT
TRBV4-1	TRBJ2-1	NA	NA	CASSQDFRGRHTKGDNEQFF	TGCGCCAGCAGCCAAGATTTTCGGGGGCGACACACGAAAGGCGACAATGAGCAGTTCTTC
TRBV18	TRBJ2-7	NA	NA	CASSYRVTPYNEQYF	TGTGCCAGCTCTTACAGGGTCACTCCCTACAATGAGCAGTACTTC
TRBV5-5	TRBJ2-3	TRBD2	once	CASSPWLRGGADTQYF	TGTGCCAGCAGCCCCTGGTTAAGGGGAGGGGCAGATACGCAGTATTTT
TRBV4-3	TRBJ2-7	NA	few	CASSQEFGQGNGQQYF	TGCGCCAGCAGCCAAGAATTTGGCCAGGGAAACGGGCAGCAGTACTTC
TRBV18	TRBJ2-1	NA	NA	CASSPTTTVLSANEQFF	TGTGCCAGCTCACCGACCACAACCGTTCTATCAGCGAATGAGCAGTTCTTC
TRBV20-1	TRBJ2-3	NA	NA	CSAPKGPDTDTQYF	TGCAGTGCGCCCAAGGGACCAGACACAGATACGCAGTATTTT
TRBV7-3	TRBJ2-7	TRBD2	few	CASSTGTSGRGLDEQYF	TGTGCCAGCAGCACCGGGACTAGCGGGAGGGGATTGGACGAGCAGTACTTC
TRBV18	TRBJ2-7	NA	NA	CASSPGSSGEQYF	TGTGCCAGCTCCCCCGGGAGTTCGGGCGAGCAGTACTTC
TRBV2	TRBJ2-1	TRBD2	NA	CASKGKGLAGQNSGLFF	TGTGCCAGCAAGGGAAAGGGCCTAGCGGGACAAAATTCCGGCTTGTTCTTC
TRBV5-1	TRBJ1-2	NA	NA	CASSYLKHLDTSNYGYTF	TGCGCCAGCAGCTACCTAAAACATCTTGACACCTCTAACTATGGCTACACCTTC
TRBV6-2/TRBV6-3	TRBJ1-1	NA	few	CASREGRTEAFF	TGTGCCAGCCGGGAGGGTCGGACTGAAGCTTTCTTT
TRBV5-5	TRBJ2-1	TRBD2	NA	CASSWISGTSYNEQFF	TGTGCCAGCAGCTGGATTAGCGGGACATCCTACAATGAGCAGTTCTTC
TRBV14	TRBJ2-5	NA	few	CASSQGAGGWGIGETQYF	TGTGCCAGCAGCCAAGGGGCCGGCGGTTGGGGTATCGGGGAGACCCAGTACTTC
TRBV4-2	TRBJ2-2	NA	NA	CASSQEGWKNTGELFF	TGTGCCAGCAGCCAAGAGGGATGGAAGAACACCGGGGAGCTGTTTTTT
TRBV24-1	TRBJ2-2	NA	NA	CATSDLGRGDTGELFF	TGTGCCACCAGTGATTTGGGTAGGGGCGACACCGGGGAGCTGTTTTTT
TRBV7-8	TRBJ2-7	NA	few	CASSSQGYDEQYF	TGTGCCAGCAGCTCCCAGGGTTACGACGAGCAGTACTTC
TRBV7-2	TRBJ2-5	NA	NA	CASSLVGRQQETQYF	TGTGCCAGCAGCTTAGTAGGCAGACAACAAGAGACCCAGTACTTC
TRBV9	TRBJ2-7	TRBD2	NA	CASSALAGGEYEQYF	TGTGCCAGCAGCGCCTTAGCGGGAGGCGAATACGAGCAGTACTTC
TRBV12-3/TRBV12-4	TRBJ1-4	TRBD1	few	CASSLRQGFLSTNEKLFF	TGTGCCAGCAGTTTACGACAGGGCTTTCTCTCAACTAATGAAAAACTGTTTTTT
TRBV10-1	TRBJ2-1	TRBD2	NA	CASSETSGRGYEQFF	TGCGCCAGCAGTGAGACTAGCGGGAGGGGATACGAGCAGTTCTTC
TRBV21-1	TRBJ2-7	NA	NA	CASSKTHQNLTEQYF	TGTGCCAGCAGCAAAACCCATCAAAACTTAACCGAGCAGTACTTC
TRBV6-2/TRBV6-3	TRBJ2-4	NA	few	CASSYLQTNRGKNIQYF	TGTGCCAGCAGTTACTTACAGACTAACCGTGGCAAAAACATTCAGTACTTC
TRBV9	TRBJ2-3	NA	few	CASSPDKPTDTQYF	TGTGCCAGCAGTCCTGACAAGCCCACAGATACGCAGTATTTT
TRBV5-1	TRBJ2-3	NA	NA	CASSLGLRGTDTQYF	TGCGCCAGCAGCTTGGGGCTCAGGGGCACAGATACGCAGTATTTT
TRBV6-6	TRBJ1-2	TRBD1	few	CASSNQGTGDGYTF	TGTGCCAGCAGCAACCAAGGGACAGGGGATGGCTACACCTTC
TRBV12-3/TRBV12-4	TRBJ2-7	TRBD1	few	CASSRQGKAYEQYF	TGTGCCAGCAGTAGACAGGGAAAGGCCTACGAGCAGTACTTC
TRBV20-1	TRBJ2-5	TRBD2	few	CSARDSGTSGLSAQYF	TGCAGTGCTAGAGATTCGGGGACTAGCGGTCTCTCGGCCCAGTACTTC
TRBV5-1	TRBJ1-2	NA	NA	CASSLQSSNYGYTF	TGCGCCAGCAGCTTGCAATCTAGTAACTATGGCTACACCTTC
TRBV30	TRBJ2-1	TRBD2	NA	CAWTSLAGIGEQFF	TGTGCCTGGACTAGCCTAGCGGGAATTGGTGAGCAGTTCTTC
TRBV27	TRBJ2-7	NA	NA	CASSLRDPRSLYNEQYF	TGTGCCAGCAGTTTACGGGACCCACGGAGCCTCTACAATGAGCAGTACTTC
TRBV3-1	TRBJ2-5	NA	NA	CASSQVDVKRGTQYF	TGTGCCAGCAGCCAAGTGGATGTCAAAAGGGGGACCCAGTACTTC
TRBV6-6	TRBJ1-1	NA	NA	CASSARQNQNTEAFF	TGTGCCAGCAGTGCGCGACAGAATCAGAACACTGAAGCTTTCTTT
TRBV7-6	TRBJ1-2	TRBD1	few	CASSPQGGGGSGYTF	TGTGCCAGCAGCCCCCAAGGAGGGGGCGGAAGTGGCTACACCTTC
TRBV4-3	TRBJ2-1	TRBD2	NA	CASSPSGGYNEQFF	TGCGCCAGCAGCCCTAGCGGGGGATACAATGAGCAGTTCTTC
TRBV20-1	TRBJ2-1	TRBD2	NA	CSASPGLAGGNERFF	TGCAGTGCTAGTCCGGGACTAGCGGGGGGAAATGAGCGGTTCTTC
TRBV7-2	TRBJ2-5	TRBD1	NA	CASSSQGVGETQYF	TGTGCCAGCAGCTCACAGGGGGTGGGGGAGACCCAGTACTTC
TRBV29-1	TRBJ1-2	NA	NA	CSVGEYREGYTF	TGCAGCGTTGGGGAATACAGGGAGGGCTACACCTTC
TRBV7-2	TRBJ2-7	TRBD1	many	CASSPGQGAREQYF	TGTGCCAGCAGCCCCGGACAGGGGGCGAGGGAGCAGTACTTC
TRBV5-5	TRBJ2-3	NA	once	CASSVGPVGTDTQYF	TGTGCCAGCAGCGTGGGACCGGTTGGGACAGATACGCAGTATTTT
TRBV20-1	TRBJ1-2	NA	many	CSASEQGNNYGYTF	TGCAGTGCTTCAGAACAGGGAAACAACTATGGCTACACCTTC
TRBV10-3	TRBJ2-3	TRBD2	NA	CAISDSGTSGDPTTDTQYF	TGTGCCATCAGTGACTCCGGGACTAGCGGGGACCCCACGACAGATACGCAGTATTTT
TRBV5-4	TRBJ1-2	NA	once	CAGSPTGTNYGYTF	TGTGCCGGCAGCCCTACCGGGACCAACTATGGCTACACTTTC
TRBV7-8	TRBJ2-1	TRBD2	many	CASSKTSAQRSEQFF	TGTGCCAGCAGCAAAACTAGCGCTCAAAGAAGTGAGCAGTTCTTC
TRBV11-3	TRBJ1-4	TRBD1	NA	CARFDPGQGYRGTNEKLFF	TGTGCCCGCTTCGATCCGGGACAGGGGTACCGTGGAACTAATGAAAAACTGTTTTTT
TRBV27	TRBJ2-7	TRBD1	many	CASSRTGGAKYEQYF	TGTGCCAGCAGTCGGACAGGGGGGGCCAAATACGAGCAGTACTTC
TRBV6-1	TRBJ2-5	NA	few	CASSEGVRFETQYF	TGTGCCAGCAGTGAAGGGGTTAGATTTGAGACCCAGTACTTC